The clone carrying this T cell receptor beta chain rates as medium-sized. Its antigen remains unknown. This entry comes from a study of T-cell reconstitution after alpha-beta-depleted transplantation in children. Germline V gene lookup returns CDR1 SGHRS and CDR2 YFSETQ. The CDR3 loop spans 14 amino acids. The trim removed 0 bases at V and 7 bases at J, leaving 4 bases unmatched. Unique molecular identifiers were incorporated when the TCRbeta library was constructed. One entry per CDR3 protein results from TCRdb running MiXCR on the PCR reads. This repertoire shows thousands of distinct CDR3 sequences, approximately 19% found once; its top ten account for roughly 45%. Study outcomes and limitations: T cells produced anew were the main source of T-cell counts and diversity one year after transplant.

The sample consisted of PBMCs, mostly from graft donor cells, taken 180 days after TCRalphabeta/CD19-depleted stem cell transplant. The source of this sequence is a male patient aged 2-15 years who had a stem cell transplant for acute lymphoblastic leukemia, so the T cells may come from the graft donor. This chain uses TRBV5-1 with TRBJ2-1; 7 bases fit TRBD2. This CDR3 is CASSLGEGGNEQFF. CDR3 DNA: TGCGCCAGCAGCTTGGGGGAGGGAGGAAATGAGCAGTTCTTC.